The 6 T cell receptor beta chains listed next were all sequenced from one sample in a study of vaccination and CD4 T cells after COVID-19. Described treatment: roughly ten-day PBMC culture with coronavirus spike peptide pools or control peptides (ViraFEST assay). The Oncomine TCR Beta short-read assay was what sequenced the DNA obtained from cultured CD4+ T cells. TCRdb independently ran MiXCR on the PCR reads; one entry per CDR3 protein. Altogether around 18,000 distinct CDR3 sequences are present, 35% to 40% being singletons, with the ten largest covering roughly 12%. Antigens of these TCRs are unknown. Material: CD4+ T cells from blood, cultured in vitro. These receptors all stem from a human donor who had recovered from COVID-19.

The chain combines TRBV12-3 or TRBV12-4 with TRBJ1-1, with D unresolved. Deletions cut 6 bases from V and 5 bases from J, with 13 bases between. The CDR3 has 13 amino acids. The CDR3 nucleotides are TGTGCCAGCAGACCGGACGGGGAGACTGAAGCTTTCTTT. Its protein is CASRPDGETEAFF.

The table lists this clonotype with a count of one. In this CDR3 the conserved last residue, phenylalanine or tryptophan, is missing, so a read error is likely. It is unclear where the CDR3 begins or ends on the DNA, so no DNA is shown, and the CDR3 is as TCRdb lists it. The chain links TRBV21-1 to TRBJ1-1; TRBD1 is the table's D call and was not checked against the DNA. TRBV21-1 is described as a pseudogene. Including both end residues, the CDR3 is 16 amino acids long. The CDR3 spells CASSKARGQKNTEAFS.

The chain links TRBV6-2 or TRBV6-3 to TRBJ2-3; no clear D gene. Trimming removed 0 bases at V and 2 bases at J, with 9 bases between. The CDR3 consists of 15 residues. The germline gives CDR1 MNHEY, CDR2 SVGEGT. For the CDR3, the DNA is TGTGCCAGCAGTTACTCAGGTGCAGTCACAGATACGCAGTATTTT. Its translation: CASSYSGAVTDTQYF.

A few counts support this clonotype. The V call is TRBV6-2 or TRBV6-3, the J call TRBJ2-2; D gene ambiguous. V lost 9 bases, J lost 1 base, and 3 bases lay in between. CDR1 is MNHEY, CDR2 SVGEGT, per germline. CDR3 length: 11 amino acids. Here the CDR3 DNA reads TGTGCCAGTAGGAACACCGGGGAGCTGTTTTTT. Translated, it gives CASRNTGELFF.

This clonotype was counted between two and nine times. V usage is TRBV6-1 and J usage is TRBJ2-7, with 7 bases aligning to TRBD1. This CDR3 comprises 13 residues. The J segment lost 3 bases and the V segment lost 5 bases, leaving 4 bases of the junction unmatched. CDR1 MNHNS and CDR2 SASEGT come from the germline V gene. CDR3 DNA: TGTGCCAGCAGTCCGCGACAGGGCTACGAGCAGTACTTC. Translating gives CASSPRQGYEQYF.

The chain uses TRBV7-8 and TRBJ2-7; D call uncertain. Germline values: CDR1 SGHVS, CDR2 FQNEAQ. Trimming removed 1 base from V and 3 bases from J, with 7 bases in between. The CDR3 extends over 13 amino acids. CDR3 region: CASSLDENYEQYF. The CDR3, as DNA: TGTGCCAGCAGCTTAGACGAAAACTACGAGCAGTACTTC.